The sample holds many counts of the clone carrying this T cell receptor (beta chain). Its antigen is not identified. The data were obtained in a study of response to subunit inactivated influenza vaccine. Study-wide results and caveats: The authors offered the suggestion that each seasonal influenza vaccination recruits few new T cells.

Each CDR3 protein is one row after TCRdb ran MiXCR on the RT-PCR reads. The table has over 150,000 distinct CDR3 sequences, approximately 11% seen once. The source was CD8+ T cells sorted from PBMCs, collected around 25 months after vaccination. The receptor comes from a man in his fifties or sixties who received an inactivated influenza vaccine.

The CDR3 DNA follows: TGTGCCAGCAGCCTCCTGCCTAGCGGGAACTCCTACAATGAGCAGTTCTTC. Translated, it gives CASSLLPSGNSYNEQFF. V is TRBV28 and J is TRBJ2-1; TRBD2 matches at 9 bases. V dropped 6 bases and J dropped 0; count of bases not matched to a gene: 9. Germline-derived CDR1 and CDR2 are MDHEN and SYDVKM. The CDR3 is made up of 17 amino acids.